These 6 T cell receptor beta chains came from one sample sequenced in a study of blood T cell repertoires in COVID-19. The protocol was immunoSEQ multiplex PCR, while the TCRdb copy is restricted to in-frame clones and leaves out a portion. The sample shows approximately 240,000 clones, roughly four fifths of them seen only once. Material: peripheral blood. Receptors originate from a woman aged 60-75 years with acute or convalescent COVID-19.

This clone was counted only a few times. As DNA, the CDR3 is TGTGCCAGTAGTATTAGCATCAATGGCGGGGAGCTGTTTTTT. Its protein is CASSISINGGELFF. The chain employs TRBV19 and TRBJ2-2; no definite D call. With 3 bases removed from V and 7 bases from J, the gap between germline ends came to 12 bases. Germline-derived CDR1 and CDR2 are LNHDA and SQIVND (reference sequence). The CDR3 length is 14 residues.

In regard to this clone: This sample includes further DNA sequences coding for the same CDR3. The V call is TRBV3-1 (or the pseudogene TRBV3-2), the J call TRBJ1-1; no definite D call. The CDR3 totals 13 residues. Germline CDR1 reads LGHDT; CDR2 reads YNNKEL (reference sequence). V was pared by 2 bases and J by 4 bases, with 8 bases between. CDR3 region: CASSQLSGTEAFF. The DNA of the CDR3 is TGTGCCAGCAGCCAACTGTCGGGCACTGAAGCTTTCTTT.

V is TRBV5-6 and J is TRBJ2-1; 13 bases fit TRBD2. CDR1 is SGHDT and CDR2 is YYEEEE in the germline V gene. Germline trimming cut 4 bases from V and 2 bases from J; bases unmatched to any gene: 9. The CDR3 is made up of 18 amino acids. This CDR3 reads CASSQTSGGAITYNEQFF. Written as DNA, the CDR3 is TGTGCCAGCAGCCAAACTAGCGGGGGGGCCATTACCTACAATGAGCAGTTCTTC.

The chain uses TRBV10-3 and TRBJ2-3; 7 bases fit TRBD1. The CDR3 sequence is 15 residues long. V lost 5 bases and J lost 0; bases outside the gene matches: 5. In germline, CDR1 is ENHRY, CDR2 SYGVKD. CDR3 region: CAISTGVSSTDTQYF. Written as DNA, the CDR3 is TGTGCCATCAGTACAGGGGTCAGTAGCACAGATACGCAGTATTTT.

The chain carries TRBV30 and TRBJ2-7; TRBD2 aligns across 7 bases. The length of the CDR3 is 12 residues. CDR1 is GTSNPN and CDR2 is SVGIG in the germline V gene (reference sequence). Trimming cost V 3 bases and J 2 bases; bases outside gene matches: 1. CDR3 sequence reads: CAWSGLAYEQYF. CDR3 DNA sequence: TGTGCCTGGAGCGGACTAGCCTACGAGCAGTACTTC.

V and J are TRBV19 and TRBJ1-2; 7 bases agree with TRBD1. Germline V CDR1 and CDR2: LNHDA, SQIVND (reference sequence). There are 13 residues in the CDR3. V lost 6 bases and J lost 10; bases outside the gene matches: 11. CDR3 coding DNA: TGTGCCAGTAGCGGGGGACAGTATGGTGTCTACACCTTC. Its protein product is CASSGGQYGVYTF.